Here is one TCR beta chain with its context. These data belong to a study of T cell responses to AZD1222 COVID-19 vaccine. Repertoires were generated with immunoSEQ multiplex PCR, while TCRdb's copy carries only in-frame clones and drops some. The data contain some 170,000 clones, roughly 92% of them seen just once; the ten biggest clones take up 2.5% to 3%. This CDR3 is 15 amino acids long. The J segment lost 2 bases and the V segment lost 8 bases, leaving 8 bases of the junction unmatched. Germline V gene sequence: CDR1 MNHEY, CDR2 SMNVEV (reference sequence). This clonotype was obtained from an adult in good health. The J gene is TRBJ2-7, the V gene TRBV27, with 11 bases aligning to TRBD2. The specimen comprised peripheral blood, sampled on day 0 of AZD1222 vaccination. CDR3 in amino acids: CASSPGTSGTYEQYF. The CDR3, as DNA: TGTGCCAGCTCGCCCGGGACTAGCGGAACCTACGAGCAGTACTTC.